The source of this T cell receptor (beta chain) is a study of blood T cell repertoires in COVID-19. The protocol was immunoSEQ multiplex PCR, while the TCRdb copy is restricted to in-frame clones and leaves out a portion. In the table there are 300,000 to 350,000 clones, approximately 86% of which are singletons. The CDR3 extends over 14 amino acids. Trimming removed 1 base at V and 3 bases at J, with 9 bases between. Germline CDR1 PRHDT, CDR2 FYEKMQ (reference sequence). Clinical history reported by participants formed the basis on which cohorts were assigned. Donors of Cohort 3 who recovered were those that had two negative PCRs, clearance, or symptom resolution.

The sequencing sample was made of PBMCs or T cells enriched from blood (not recorded which). The sequence was obtained from a woman younger than 30 who had recovered from COVID-19. The genes are TRBV13 and TRBJ1-1; D may be TRBD1 (6 bases). This CDR3 reads CASSLEQGDTEAFF. CDR3 sequence (DNA): TGTGCCAGCAGCTTAGAACAGGGCGACACTGAAGCTTTCTTT.